Sequencing of this TCR beta chain was carried out in a study of graft-versus-host responses after intestinal transplantation. Study-wide background: Every transplant recipient was induced with anti-thymocyte globulin, then maintained on tacrolimus and steroids for about 3 years. Study observations and caveats: Circulating GvH clones peaking coincided with falling HvG clones soon after transplant. Allografts of patients with graft-donor T cell macrochimerism showed high graft-versus-host to host-versus-graft clone ratios. Recipient marrow harbored GvH clones, some of which surfaced first in ileum or blood.

The CDR3 is 15 residues long. Trimming shortened V by 2 bases and J by 8 bases, and 13 bases separated the two germline ends. Germline assignment: CDR1 KGHSH and CDR2 LQKENI. To note about this clone: Its antigen is unidentified.

The method was immunoSEQ multiplex PCR; TCRdb's version includes in-frame clones alone and lacks a portion of them. The data show roughly 16,000 clones, roughly three fifths seen once. Intraepithelial and lamina propria lymphocytes were freed from processed graft tissue. J is TRBJ1-6 and V is TRBV18; D not resolved. The TCR comes from a human patient who received an intestinal transplant, so some T cells may come from the graft donor. This material consisted of ileum tissue, taken 524 days after transplant. CDR3 protein: CASSPFEAVDSPLHF. The CDR3 region has the DNA TGTGCCAGCTCACCATTTGAAGCGGTGGATTCACCCCTCCACTTT.